The entry that follows covers one T cell receptor beta chain sequence. Its antigen remains unidentified. This sample is drawn from a study of CD4 T cells in relation to SARS-CoV-2 and coronaviruses. The unexposed donors gave CD4+ T cells in about 2010-2019, prior to COVID-19. CD4+ T cells were isolated from the cells after 10 days of culture. Germline-derived CDR1 and CDR2 are ENHRY and SYGVKD. The CDR3 contains 15 residues. The germline V and J ends were trimmed by 5 bases and 0 bases, with 11 bases remaining between them. Assay used: immunoSEQ multiplex PCR; TCRdb lists only in-frame clones, some missing. The sample records 20,000 to 30,000 clones, about 84% being singletons.

The sequence derives from a human donor in good health. The chain couples TRBV10-3 to TRBJ1-3; maybe TRBD1 (5 bases). Material for sequencing was CD4+ T cells from PBMCs, cultured in vitro. The CDR3 spells CAISQGLGSGNTIYF. The CDR3 coding sequence is TGTGCCATCAGTCAGGGTTTAGGCTCTGGAAACACCATATATTTT.